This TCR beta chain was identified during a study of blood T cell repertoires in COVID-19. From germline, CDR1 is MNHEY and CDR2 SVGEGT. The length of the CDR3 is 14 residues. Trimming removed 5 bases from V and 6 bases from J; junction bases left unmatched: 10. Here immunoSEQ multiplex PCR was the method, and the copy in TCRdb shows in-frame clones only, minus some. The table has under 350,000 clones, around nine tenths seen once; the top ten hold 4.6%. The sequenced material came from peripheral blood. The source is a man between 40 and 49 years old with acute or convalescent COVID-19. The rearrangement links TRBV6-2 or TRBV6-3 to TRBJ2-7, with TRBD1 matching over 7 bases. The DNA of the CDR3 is TGTGCCAGCAGTGGGGGACAGCTACGATTCGAGCAGTACTTC. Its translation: CASSGGQLRFEQYF.